This T cell receptor beta chain was sequenced during a study of blood T cell repertoires in COVID-19. About the research overall: Samples representing acute and convalescent COVID-19 were sourced from the United States, Italy and Spain. In each case, the material was cDNA or gDNA derived from T cells, B-cell-depleted T cells, or PBMCs.

Authors' processing steps: Amplification from reference gene primers served as the basis for estimated nucleated cell counts. The assay was immunoSEQ multiplex PCR, and TCRdb's table has in-frame clones only and misses some. The V and J calls and clone size are taken from that table; D and trimming were inferred from the DNA. The table records 150,000 or so clones, 70% to 85% of them present only once. This CDR3 has 11 residues. Germline V CDR1 and CDR2: SQVTM, ANQGSEA. V dropped 5 bases and J dropped 8 bases, with 12 bases sitting between them. The chain couples TRBV29-1 to TRBJ1-2; no clear D gene. The TCR sequence derives from an elderly woman with acute or convalescent COVID-19. The specimen sequenced was peripheral blood. The CDR3 spells CSVFATGGYTF. The CDR3 DNA follows: TGCAGCGTTTTTGCAACCGGGGGCTACACCTTC.